This TCR beta chain was sequenced during a study of T cells expressing NK-cell markers. At the level of the study: Within the sequenced cohort of eight donors, seven exhibited HCMV seropositivity and one was seronegative.

Making the TCR beta cDNA relied on 5'RACE template switching with UMIs. One entry per CDR3 protein, without DNA, is what TCRdb gives after re-calling the 5' RACE reads. The table for this sample gives 350,000 to 450,000 distinct CDR3 sequences. With respect to this clonotype: The antigen is not known.

General study findings and limits: Once again these clonotypes came out on top in the CD3+CD56-NKG2C+ fraction of a few donors.

The germline V gene has CDR1 LGHNA and CDR2 YNFKEQ. The CDR3 totals 15 residues. This chain uses TRBV4-2 with TRBJ1-1; TCRdb reports TRBD1, a call that lacks DNA to check it against. What was sequenced was blood T cells: a sorted CD56 or NKG2C T cell subset, CD4+ or CD8+ T cells, or bulk PBMC T cells (not recorded which). This TCR was recovered from a man aged 18 to 70 in good health. The CDR3 is CASSQFDREGTEAFF.